This TCR beta chain was obtained from a study of CD8 T cells in ankylosing spondylitis. A few counts support this clonotype. Via MiXCR, TCRdb re-called the 5' RACE reads, giving one row per CDR3 protein. The table shows 160,000 or so distinct CDR3 sequences, with roughly 10% occurring only once. Per the germline V gene, CDR1 is SGHRS and CDR2 is YFSETQ. V dropped 0 bases and J dropped 7; count of bases not matched to a gene: 4. CDR3 size: 14 residues. This TCR came from a female donor with ankylosing spondylitis or in good health (not recorded which). The gene calls are TRBV5-1 and TRBJ1-3; 7 nucleotides align to TRBD1. Sequenced input: blood, either unsorted or a sorted T cell fraction (not recorded which). CDR3 bases: TGCGCCAGCAGCTTGGATGCAGGGGGGAACACCATATATTTT. Translating gives CASSLDAGGNTIYF. Full variable domain (outside the CDR3, taken from reference TRBV5-1 and TRBJ1-3): KAGVTQTPRYLIKTRGQQVTLSCSPISGHRSVSWYQQTPGQGLQFLFEYFSETQRNKGNFPGRFSGRQFSNSRSEMNVSTLELGDSALYLCASSLDAGGNTIYFGEGSWLTVV.